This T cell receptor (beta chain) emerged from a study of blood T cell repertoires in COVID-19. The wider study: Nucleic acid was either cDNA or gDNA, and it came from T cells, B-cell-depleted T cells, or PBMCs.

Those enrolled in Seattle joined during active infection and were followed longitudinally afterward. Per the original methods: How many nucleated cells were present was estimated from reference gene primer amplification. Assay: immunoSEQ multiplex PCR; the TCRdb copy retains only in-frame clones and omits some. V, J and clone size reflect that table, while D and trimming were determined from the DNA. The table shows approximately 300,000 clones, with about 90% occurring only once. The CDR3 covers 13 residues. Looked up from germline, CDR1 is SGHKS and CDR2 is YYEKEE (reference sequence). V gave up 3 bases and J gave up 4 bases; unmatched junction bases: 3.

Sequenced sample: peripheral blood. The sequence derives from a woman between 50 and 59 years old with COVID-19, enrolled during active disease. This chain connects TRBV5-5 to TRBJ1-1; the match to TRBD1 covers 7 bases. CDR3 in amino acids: CASSWTGGTEAFF. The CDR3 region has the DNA TGTGCCAGCAGCTGGACAGGAGGCACTGAAGCTTTCTTT. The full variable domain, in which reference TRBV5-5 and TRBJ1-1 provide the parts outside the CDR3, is DAGVTQSPTHLIKTRGQQVTLRCSPISGHKSVSWYQQVLGQGPQFIFQYYEKEERGRGNFPDRFSARQFPNYSSELNVNALLLGDSALYLCASSWTGGTEAFFGQGTRLTVV.